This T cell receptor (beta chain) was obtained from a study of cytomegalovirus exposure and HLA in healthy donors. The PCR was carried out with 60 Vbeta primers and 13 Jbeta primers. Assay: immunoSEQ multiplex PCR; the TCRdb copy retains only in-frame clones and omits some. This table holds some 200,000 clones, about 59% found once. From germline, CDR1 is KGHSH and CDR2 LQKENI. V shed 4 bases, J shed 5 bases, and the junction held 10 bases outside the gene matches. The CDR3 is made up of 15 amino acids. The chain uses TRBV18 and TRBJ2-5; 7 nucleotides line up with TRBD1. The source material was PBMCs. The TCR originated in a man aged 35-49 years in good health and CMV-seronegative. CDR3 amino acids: CASSRTTGSGETQYF. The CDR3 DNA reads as TGTGCCAGCTCACGAACGACAGGGTCGGGGGAGACCCAGTACTTC.